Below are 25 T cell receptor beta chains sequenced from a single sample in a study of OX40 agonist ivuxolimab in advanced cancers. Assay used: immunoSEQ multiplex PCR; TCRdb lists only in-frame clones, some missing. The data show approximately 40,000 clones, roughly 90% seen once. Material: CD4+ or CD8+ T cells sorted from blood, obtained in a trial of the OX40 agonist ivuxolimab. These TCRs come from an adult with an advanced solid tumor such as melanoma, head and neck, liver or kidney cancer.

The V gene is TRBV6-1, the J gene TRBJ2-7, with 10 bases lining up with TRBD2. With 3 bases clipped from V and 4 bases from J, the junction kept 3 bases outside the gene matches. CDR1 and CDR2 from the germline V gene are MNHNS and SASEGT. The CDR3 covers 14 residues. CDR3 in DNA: TGTGCCAGCAGTGATTCTAGCGGGAGTTACGAGCAGTACTTC. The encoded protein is CASSDSSGSYEQYF.

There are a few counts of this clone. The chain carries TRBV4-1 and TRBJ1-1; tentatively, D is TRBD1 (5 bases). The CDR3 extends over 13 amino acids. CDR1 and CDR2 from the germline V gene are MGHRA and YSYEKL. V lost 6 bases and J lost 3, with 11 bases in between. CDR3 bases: TGCGCCAGCAGTTCCGGGGGACACACTGAAGCTTTCTTT. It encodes CASSSGGHTEAFF.

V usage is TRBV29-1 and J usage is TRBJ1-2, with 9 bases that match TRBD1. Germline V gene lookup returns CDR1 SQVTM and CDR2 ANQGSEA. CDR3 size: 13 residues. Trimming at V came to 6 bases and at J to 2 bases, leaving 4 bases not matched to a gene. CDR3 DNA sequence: TGCAGCGTGGCAGACAGGGGGAACTATGGCTACACCTTC. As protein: CSVADRGNYGYTF.

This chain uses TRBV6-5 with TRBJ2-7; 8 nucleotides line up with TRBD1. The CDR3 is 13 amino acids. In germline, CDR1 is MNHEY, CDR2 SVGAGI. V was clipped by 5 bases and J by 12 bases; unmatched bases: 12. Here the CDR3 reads CASSTGGLVGRYF. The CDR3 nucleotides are TGTGCCAGCAGTACAGGGGGGCTCGTCGGGAGGTACTTC.

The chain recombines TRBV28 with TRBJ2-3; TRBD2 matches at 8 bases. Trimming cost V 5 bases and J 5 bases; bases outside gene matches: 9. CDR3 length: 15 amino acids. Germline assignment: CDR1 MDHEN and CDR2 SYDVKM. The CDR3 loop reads CASSPLSGTQDTQYF. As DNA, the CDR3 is TGTGCCAGCAGTCCACTTAGCGGGACGCAAGATACGCAGTATTTT.

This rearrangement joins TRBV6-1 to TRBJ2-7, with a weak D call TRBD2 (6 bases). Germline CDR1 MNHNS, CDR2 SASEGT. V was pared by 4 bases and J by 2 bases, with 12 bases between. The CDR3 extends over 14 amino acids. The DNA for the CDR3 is TGTGCCAGCAGTGTGTCGGGAGAAGCCTACGAGCAGTACTTC. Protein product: CASSVSGEAYEQYF.

The CDR3 here is CASSSTDRGYGELFF. The CDR3 DNA reads as TGCGCCAGCAGCTCAACCGACAGGGGATACGGGGAGCTGTTTTTT. V is TRBV5-1 and J is TRBJ2-2; TRBD1 matches 8 bases. The CDR3 spans 15 residues. Germline lookup yields CDR1 SGHRS and CDR2 YFSETQ. Trimming cost V 3 bases and J 7 bases; bases outside gene matches: 8.

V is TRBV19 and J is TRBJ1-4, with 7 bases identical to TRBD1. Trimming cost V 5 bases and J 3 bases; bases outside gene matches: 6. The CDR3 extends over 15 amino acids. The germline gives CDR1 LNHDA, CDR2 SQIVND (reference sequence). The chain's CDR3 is CASSDRDSPNEKLFF. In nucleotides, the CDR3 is TGTGCCAGTAGTGACCGGGACAGTCCTAATGAAAAACTGTTTTTT.

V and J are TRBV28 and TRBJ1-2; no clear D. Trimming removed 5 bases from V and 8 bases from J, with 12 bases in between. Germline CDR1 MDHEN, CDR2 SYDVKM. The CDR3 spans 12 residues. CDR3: CASSPQNRGYTF. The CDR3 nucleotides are TGTGCCAGCAGTCCCCAGAATCGGGGCTACACCTTC.

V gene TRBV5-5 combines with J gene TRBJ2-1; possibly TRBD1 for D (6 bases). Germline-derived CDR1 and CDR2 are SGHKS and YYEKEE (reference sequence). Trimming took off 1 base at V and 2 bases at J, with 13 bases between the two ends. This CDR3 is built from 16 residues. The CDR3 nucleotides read TGTGCCAGCAGCTTGAGGGGACACTGGACCTACAATGAGCAGTTCTTC. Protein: CASSLRGHWTYNEQFF.

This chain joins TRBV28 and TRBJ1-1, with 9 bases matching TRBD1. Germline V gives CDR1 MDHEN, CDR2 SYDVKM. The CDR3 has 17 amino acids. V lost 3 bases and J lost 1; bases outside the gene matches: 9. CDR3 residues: CASSFLVPGQGNTEAFF. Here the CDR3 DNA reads TGTGCCAGCAGTTTCTTAGTCCCGGGACAGGGGAACACTGAAGCTTTCTTT.

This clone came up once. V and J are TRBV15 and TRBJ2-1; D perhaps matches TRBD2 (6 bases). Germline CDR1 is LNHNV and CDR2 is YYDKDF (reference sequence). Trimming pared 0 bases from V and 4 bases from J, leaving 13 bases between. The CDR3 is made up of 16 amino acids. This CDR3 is CATSREGVGRYNEQFF. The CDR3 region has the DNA TGTGCCACCAGCAGAGAAGGGGTCGGGAGATACAATGAGCAGTTCTTC.

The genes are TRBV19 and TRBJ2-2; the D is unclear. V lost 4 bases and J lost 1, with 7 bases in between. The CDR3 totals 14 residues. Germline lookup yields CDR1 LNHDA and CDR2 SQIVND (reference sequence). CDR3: CASSTQRNTGELFF. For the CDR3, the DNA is TGTGCCAGTAGTACCCAGAGGAACACCGGGGAGCTGTTTTTT.

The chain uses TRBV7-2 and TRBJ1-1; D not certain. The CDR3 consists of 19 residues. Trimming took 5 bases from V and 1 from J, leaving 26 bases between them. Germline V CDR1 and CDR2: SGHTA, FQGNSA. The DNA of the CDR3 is TGTGCCAGCAGCCAATTTTTGAGGCCCACGGGCTATCCGAACACTGAAGCTTTCTTT. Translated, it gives CASSQFLRPTGYPNTEAFF.

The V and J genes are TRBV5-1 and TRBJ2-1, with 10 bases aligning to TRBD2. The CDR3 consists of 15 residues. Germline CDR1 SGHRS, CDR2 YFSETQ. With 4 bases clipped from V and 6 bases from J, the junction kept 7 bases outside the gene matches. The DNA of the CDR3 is TGCGCCAGCAGCCTCGGGGTAGCGGGAGGCAATGAGCAGTTCTTC. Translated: CASSLGVAGGNEQFF.

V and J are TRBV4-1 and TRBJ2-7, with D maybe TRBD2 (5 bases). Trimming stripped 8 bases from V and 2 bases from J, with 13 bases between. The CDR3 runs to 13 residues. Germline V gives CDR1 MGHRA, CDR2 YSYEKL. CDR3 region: CASGLAATYEQYF. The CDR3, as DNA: TGCGCCAGCGGTCTAGCTGCAACCTACGAGCAGTACTTC.

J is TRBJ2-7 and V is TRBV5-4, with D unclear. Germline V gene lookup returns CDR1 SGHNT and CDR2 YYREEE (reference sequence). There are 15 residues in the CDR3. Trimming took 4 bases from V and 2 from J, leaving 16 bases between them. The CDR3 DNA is TGTGCCAGCAGCCCCAATTACAACATAGCCTACGAGCAGTACTTC. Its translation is CASSPNYNIAYEQYF.

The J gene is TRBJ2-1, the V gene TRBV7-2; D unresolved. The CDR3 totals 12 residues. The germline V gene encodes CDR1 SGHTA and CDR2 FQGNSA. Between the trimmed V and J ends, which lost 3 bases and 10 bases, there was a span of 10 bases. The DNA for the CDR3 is TGTGCCAGCAGCTTGGGTACGTTGGAGCAGTTCTTC. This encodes CASSLGTLEQFF. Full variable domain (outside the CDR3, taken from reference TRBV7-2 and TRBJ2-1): GAGVSQSPSNKVTEKGKDVELRCDPISGHTALYWYRQSLGQGLEFLIYFQGNSAPDKSGLPSDRFSAERTGGSVSTLTIQRTQQEDSAVYLCASSLGTLEQFFGPGTRLTVL.

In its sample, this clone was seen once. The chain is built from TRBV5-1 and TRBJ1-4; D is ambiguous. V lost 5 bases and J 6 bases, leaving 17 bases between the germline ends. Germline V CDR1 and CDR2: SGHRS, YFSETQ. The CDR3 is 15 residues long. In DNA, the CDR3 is TGCGCCAGCAGACAAGAGGGCAGACCTTATGAAAAACTGTTTTTT. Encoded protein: CASRQEGRPYEKLFF.

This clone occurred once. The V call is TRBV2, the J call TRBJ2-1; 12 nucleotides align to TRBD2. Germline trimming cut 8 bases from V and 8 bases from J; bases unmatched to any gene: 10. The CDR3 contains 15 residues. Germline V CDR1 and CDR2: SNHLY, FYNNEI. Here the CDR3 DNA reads TGTGCCAGCGTCCTAGCGGGAGGGCCTCTCGATGAGCAGTTCTTC. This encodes CASVLAGGPLDEQFF.

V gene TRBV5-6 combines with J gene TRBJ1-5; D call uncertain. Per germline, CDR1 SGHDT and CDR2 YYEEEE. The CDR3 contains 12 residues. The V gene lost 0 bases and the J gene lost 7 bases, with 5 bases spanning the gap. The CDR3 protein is CASSLGHQPQHF. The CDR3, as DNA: TGTGCCAGCAGCTTGGGGCACCAGCCCCAGCATTTT.

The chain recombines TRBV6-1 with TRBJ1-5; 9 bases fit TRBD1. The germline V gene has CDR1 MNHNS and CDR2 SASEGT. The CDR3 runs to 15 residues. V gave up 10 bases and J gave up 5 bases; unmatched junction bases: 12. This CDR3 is CATLFWTGDDQPQHF. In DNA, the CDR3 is TGTGCCACCTTGTTTTGGACAGGGGATGATCAGCCCCAGCATTTT.

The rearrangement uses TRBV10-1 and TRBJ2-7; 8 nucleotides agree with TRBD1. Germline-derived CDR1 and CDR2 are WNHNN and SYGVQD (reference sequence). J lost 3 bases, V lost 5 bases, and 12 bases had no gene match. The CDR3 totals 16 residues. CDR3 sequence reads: CASSSNRGAKVYEQYF. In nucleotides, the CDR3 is TGCGCCAGCAGTTCCAACAGGGGGGCAAAAGTCTACGAGCAGTACTTC.

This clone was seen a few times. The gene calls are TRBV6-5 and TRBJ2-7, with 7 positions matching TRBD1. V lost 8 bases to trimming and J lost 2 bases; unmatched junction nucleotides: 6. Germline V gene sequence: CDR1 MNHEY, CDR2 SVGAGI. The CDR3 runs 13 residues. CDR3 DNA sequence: TGTGCCAGCTCGGACAGGTCCACCTACGAGCAGTACTTC. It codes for CASSDRSTYEQYF.

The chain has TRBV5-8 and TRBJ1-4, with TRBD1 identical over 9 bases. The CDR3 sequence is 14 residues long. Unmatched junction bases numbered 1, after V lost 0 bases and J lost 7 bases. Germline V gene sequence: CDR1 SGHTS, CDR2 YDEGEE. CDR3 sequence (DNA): TGTGCCAGCAGCTTGGGGACAGGGGTTGAAAAACTGTTTTTT. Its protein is CASSLGTGVEKLFF.